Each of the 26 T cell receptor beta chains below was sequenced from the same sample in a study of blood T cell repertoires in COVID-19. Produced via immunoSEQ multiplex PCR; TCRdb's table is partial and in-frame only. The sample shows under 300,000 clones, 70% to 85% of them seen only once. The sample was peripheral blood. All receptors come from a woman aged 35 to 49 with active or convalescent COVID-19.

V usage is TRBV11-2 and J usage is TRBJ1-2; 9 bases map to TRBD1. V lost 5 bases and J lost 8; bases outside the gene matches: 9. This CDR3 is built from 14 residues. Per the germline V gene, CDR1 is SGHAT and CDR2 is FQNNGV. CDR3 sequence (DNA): TGTGCCAGCAGCCCCCGTAGGGACAGGGTCGGCTACACCTTC. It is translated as CASSPRRDRVGYTF.

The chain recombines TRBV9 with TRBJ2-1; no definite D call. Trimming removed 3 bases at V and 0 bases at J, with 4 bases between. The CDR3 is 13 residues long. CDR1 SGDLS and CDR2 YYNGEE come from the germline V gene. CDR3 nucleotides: TGTGCCAGCAGCGCCGTCTCCTACAATGAGCAGTTCTTC. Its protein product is CASSAVSYNEQFF.

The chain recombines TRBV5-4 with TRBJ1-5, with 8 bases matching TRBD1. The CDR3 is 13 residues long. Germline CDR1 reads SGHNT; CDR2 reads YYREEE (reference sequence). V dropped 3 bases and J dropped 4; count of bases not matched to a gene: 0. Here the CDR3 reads CASSWDRNQPQHF. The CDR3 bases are TGTGCCAGCAGCTGGGACAGGAATCAGCCCCAGCATTTT.

The CDR3 loop is CASSSNRDYNEQFF. The CDR3 nucleotides read TGTGCCAGCAGCTCAAACAGGGATTACAATGAGCAGTTCTTC. V gene TRBV11-2 combines with J gene TRBJ2-1; a possible D gene is TRBD1 (6 bases). The germline V and J ends were trimmed by 4 bases and 4 bases, with 11 bases remaining between them. CDR1 and CDR2 (germline): SGHAT, FQNNGV. The CDR3 runs to 14 residues.

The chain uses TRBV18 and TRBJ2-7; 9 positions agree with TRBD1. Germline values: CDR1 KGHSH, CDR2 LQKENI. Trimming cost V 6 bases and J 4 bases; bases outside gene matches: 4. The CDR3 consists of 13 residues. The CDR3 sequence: CASSPGTGYEQYF. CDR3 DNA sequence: TGTGCCAGCTCTCCGGGGACAGGGTACGAGCAGTACTTC.

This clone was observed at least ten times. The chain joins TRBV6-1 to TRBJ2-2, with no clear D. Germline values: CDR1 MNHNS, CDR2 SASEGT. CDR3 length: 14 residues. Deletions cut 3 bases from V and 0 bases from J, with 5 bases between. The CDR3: CASSDSANTGELFF. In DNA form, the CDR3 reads TGTGCCAGCAGTGACAGCGCGAACACCGGGGAGCTGTTTTTT.

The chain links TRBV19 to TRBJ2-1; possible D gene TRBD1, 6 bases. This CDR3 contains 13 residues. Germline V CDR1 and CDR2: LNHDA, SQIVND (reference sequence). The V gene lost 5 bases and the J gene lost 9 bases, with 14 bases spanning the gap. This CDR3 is CASSLARTAEQFF. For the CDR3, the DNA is TGTGCCAGTAGTTTGGCAAGGACAGCTGAGCAGTTCTTC.

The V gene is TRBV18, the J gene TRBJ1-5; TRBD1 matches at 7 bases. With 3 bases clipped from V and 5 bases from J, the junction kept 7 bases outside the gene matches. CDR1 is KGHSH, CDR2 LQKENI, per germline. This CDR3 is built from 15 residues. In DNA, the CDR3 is TGTGCCAGCTCACCGGAGACAGGGACGGATCAGCCCCAGCATTTT. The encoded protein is CASSPETGTDQPQHF.

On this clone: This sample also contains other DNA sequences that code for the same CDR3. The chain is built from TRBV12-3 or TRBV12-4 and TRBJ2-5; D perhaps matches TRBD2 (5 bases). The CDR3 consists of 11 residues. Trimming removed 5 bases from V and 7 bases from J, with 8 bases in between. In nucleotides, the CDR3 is TGTGCCAGCAGTCTCGAGGGGACCCAGTACTTC. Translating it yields CASSLEGTQYF.

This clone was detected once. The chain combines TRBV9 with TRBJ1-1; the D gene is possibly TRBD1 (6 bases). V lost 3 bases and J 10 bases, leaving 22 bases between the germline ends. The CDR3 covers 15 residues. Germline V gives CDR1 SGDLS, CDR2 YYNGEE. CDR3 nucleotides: TGTGCCAGCAGCGCCCGCCGGGCAGGGGCCGGTGGAGCTTTCTTT. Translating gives CASSARRAGAGGAFF.

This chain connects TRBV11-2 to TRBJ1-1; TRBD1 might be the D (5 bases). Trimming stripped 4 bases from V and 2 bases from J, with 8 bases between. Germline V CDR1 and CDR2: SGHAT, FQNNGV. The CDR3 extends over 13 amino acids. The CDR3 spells CASSWRGNTEAFF. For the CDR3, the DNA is TGTGCCAGCAGCTGGAGGGGAAACACTGAAGCTTTCTTT.

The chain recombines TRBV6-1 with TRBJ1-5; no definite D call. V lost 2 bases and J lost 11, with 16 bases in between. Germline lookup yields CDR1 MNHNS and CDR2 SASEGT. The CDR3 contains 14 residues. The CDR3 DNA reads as TGTGCCAGCAGTGAAAGCAGTATTTACGAGGCCCAGCATTTT. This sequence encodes CASSESSIYEAQHF.

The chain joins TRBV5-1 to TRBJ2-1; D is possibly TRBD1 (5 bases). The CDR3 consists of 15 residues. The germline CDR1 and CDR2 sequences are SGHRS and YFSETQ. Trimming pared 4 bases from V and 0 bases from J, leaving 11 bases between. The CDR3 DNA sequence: TGCGCCAGCAGCAGGCAGGGTGGCTCCTACAATGAGCAGTTCTTC. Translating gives CASSRQGGSYNEQFF.

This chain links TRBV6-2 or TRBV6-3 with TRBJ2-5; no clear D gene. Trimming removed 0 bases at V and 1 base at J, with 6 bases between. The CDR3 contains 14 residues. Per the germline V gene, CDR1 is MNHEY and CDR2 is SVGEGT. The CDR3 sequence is CASSYSQVQETQYF. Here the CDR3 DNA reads TGTGCCAGCAGTTACTCCCAGGTCCAAGAGACCCAGTACTTC.

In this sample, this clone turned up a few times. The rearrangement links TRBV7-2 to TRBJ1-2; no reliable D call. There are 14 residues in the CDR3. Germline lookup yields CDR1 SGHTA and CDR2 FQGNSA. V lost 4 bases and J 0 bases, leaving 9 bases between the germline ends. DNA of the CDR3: TGTGCCAGCAGCTCGGGTACACCTAACTATGGCTACACCTTC. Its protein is CASSSGTPNYGYTF.

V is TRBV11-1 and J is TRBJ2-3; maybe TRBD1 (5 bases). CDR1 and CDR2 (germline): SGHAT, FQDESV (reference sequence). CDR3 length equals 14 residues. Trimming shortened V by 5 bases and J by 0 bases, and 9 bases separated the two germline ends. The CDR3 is CASSPGPSTDTQYF. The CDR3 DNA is TGTGCCAGCAGCCCAGGGCCGAGCACAGATACGCAGTATTTT.

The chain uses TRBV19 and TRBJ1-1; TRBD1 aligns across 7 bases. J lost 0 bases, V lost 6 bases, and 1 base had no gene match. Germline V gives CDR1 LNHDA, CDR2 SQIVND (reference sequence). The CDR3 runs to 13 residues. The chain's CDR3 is CASSGQVNTEAFF. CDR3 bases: TGTGCCAGTAGCGGACAGGTGAACACTGAAGCTTTCTTT.

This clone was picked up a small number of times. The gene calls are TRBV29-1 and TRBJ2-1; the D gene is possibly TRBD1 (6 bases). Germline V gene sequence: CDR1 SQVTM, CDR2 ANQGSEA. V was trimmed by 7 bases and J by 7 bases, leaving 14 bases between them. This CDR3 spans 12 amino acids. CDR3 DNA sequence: TGCAGCGCCGGCAGGACAGTGAATGAGCAGTTCTTC. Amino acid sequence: CSAGRTVNEQFF.

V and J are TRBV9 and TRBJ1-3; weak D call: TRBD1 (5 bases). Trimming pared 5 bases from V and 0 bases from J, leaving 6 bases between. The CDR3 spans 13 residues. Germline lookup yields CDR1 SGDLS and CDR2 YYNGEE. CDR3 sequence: CASRGGSGNTIYF. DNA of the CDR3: TGTGCCAGCAGGGGGGGCTCTGGAAACACCATATATTTT.

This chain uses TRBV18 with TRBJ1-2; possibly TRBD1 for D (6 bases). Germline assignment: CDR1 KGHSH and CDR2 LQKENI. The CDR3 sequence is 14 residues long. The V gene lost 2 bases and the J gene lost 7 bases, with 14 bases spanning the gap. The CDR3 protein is CASSPDTGFSGYTF. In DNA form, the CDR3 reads TGTGCCAGCTCACCAGATACAGGGTTTTCTGGCTACACCTTC.

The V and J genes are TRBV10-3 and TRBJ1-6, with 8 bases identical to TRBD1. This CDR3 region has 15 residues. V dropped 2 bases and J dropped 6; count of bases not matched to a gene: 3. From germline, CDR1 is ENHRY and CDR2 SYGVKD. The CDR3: CAISERDRTNSPLHF. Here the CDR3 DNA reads TGTGCCATCAGTGAGCGGGACAGGACTAATTCACCCCTCCACTTT.

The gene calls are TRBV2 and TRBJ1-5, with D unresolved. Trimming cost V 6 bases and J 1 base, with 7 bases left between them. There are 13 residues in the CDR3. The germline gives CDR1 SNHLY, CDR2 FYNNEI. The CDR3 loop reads CASSPGSNQPQHF. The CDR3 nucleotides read TGTGCCAGCAGCCCGGGGAGCAATCAGCCCCAGCATTTT.

DNA for the CDR3: TGTGCCAGCAGACAGGGCAATGAGCAGTTCTTC. Protein sequence: CASRQGNEQFF. The chain links TRBV6-5 to TRBJ2-1; a weak D match, TRBD1 (6 bases). V shed 6 bases and J shed 6 bases, with 6 bases lying between them. The CDR3 loop spans 11 amino acids. CDR1 and CDR2 from the germline V gene are MNHEY and SVGAGI.

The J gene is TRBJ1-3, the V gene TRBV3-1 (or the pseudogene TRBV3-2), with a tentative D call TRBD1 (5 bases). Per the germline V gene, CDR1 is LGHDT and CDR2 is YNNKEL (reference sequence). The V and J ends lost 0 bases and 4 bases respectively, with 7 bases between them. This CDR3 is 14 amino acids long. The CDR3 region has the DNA TGTGCCAGCAGCCAAGATCCAGGGGGAAACACCATATATTTT. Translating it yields CASSQDPGGNTIYF.

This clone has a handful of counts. The CDR3 protein is CASSLEQVAAQGYTF. The CDR3 DNA reads as TGTGCCAGCAGCCTAGAACAGGTCGCTGCGCAGGGCTACACCTTC. The J gene is TRBJ1-2, the V gene TRBV4-2; D perhaps matches TRBD1 (5 bases). CDR3 size: 15 residues. Trimming stripped 4 bases from V and 8 bases from J, with 20 bases between. Germline V gene sequence: CDR1 LGHNA, CDR2 YNFKEQ.

Here the CDR3 DNA reads TGTGCCAGCTCACCACAGGGCAGGGGCCACGAGCAGTACGTC. Amino acids: CASSPQGRGHEQYV. This chain uses TRBV18 with TRBJ2-7; D perhaps matches TRBD1 (6 bases). Trimming shortened V by 1 base and J by 5 bases, and 12 bases separated the two germline ends. CDR1 KGHSH and CDR2 LQKENI come from the germline V gene. CDR3 length equals 14 residues.